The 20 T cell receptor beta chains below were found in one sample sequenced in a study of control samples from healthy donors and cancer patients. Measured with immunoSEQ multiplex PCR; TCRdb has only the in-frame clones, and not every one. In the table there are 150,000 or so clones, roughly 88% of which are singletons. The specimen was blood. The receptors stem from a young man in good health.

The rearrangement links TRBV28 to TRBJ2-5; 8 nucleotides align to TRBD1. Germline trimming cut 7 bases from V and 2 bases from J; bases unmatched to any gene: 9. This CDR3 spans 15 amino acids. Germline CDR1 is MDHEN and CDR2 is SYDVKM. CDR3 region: CASNGQGAPQETQYF. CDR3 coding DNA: TGTGCCAGCAATGGGCAGGGGGCCCCACAAGAGACCCAGTACTTC.

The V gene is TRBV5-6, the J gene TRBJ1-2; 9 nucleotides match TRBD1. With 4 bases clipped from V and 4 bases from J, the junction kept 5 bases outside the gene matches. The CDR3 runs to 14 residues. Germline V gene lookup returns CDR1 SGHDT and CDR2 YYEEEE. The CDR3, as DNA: TGTGCCAGCAGCCCAGACAGGGGGGGCTATGGCTACACCTTC. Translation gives CASSPDRGGYGYTF.

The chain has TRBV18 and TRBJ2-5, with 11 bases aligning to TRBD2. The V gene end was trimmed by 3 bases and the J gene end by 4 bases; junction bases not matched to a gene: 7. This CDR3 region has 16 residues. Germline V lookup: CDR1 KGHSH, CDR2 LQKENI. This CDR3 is CASSPTSGAPAETQYF. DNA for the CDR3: TGTGCCAGCTCACCGACTAGCGGGGCGCCGGCAGAGACCCAGTACTTC. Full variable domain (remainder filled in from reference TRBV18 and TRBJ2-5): NAGVMQNPRHLVRRRGQEARLRCSPMKGHSHVYWYRQLPEEGLKFMVYLQKENIIDESGMPKERFSAEFPKEGPSILRIQQVVRGDSAAYFCASSPTSGAPAETQYFGPGTRLLVL.

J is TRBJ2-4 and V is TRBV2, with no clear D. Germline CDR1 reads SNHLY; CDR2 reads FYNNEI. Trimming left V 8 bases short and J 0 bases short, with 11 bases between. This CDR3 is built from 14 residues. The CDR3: CASGRGLAKNIQYF. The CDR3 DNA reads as TGTGCCAGCGGGCGCGGCTTAGCCAAAAACATTCAGTACTTC.

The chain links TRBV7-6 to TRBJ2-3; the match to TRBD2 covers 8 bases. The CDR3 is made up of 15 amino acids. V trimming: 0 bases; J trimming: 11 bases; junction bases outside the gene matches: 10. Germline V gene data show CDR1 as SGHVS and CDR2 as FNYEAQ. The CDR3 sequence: CASSLAGLAGARQYF. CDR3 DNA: TGTGCCAGCAGCTTAGCTGGACTAGCTGGAGCACGGCAGTATTTT.

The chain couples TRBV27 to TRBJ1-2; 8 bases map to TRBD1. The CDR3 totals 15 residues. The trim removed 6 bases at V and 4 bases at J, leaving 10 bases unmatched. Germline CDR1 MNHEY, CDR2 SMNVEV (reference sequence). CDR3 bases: TGTGCCAGCAGCTCCTTTCAGGGGGCTCGCTATGGCTACACCTTC. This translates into CASSSFQGARYGYTF.

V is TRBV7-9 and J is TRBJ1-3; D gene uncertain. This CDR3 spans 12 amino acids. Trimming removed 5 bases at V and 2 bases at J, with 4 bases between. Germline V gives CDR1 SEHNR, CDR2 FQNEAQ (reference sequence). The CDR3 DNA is TGTGCCAGCAGCGCCCCTGGAAACACCATATATTTT. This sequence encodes CASSAPGNTIYF.

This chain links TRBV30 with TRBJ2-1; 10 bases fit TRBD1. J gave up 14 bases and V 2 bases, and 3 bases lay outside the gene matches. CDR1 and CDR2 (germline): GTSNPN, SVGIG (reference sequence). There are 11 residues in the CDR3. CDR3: CAWSPGQGEFF. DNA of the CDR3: TGTGCCTGGAGTCCAGGACAGGGGGAGTTCTTC.

Here the CDR3 DNA reads TGTGCCAGCAGTGAAGGCGGCAGACCTAGCACAGATACGCAGTATTTT. Its protein product is CASSEGGRPSTDTQYF. This chain links TRBV6-1 with TRBJ2-3; D gene ambiguous. The V and J ends lost 1 base and 0 bases respectively, with 11 bases between them. Germline V CDR1 and CDR2: MNHNS, SASEGT. The CDR3 has 16 amino acids.

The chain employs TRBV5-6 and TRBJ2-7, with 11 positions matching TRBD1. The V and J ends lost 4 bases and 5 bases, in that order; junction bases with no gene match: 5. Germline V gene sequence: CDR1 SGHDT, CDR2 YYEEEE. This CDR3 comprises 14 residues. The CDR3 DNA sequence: TGTGCCAGCAGCATCGGACAGGGGGCCCACGAGCAGTACTTC. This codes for CASSIGQGAHEQYF.

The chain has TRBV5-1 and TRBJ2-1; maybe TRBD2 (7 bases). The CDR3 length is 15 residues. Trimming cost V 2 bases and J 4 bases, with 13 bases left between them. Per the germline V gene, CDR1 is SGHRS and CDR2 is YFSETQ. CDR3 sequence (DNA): TGCGCCAGCAGCTTCTACGGGGGGCCGTACAATGAGCAGTTCTTC. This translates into CASSFYGGPYNEQFF.

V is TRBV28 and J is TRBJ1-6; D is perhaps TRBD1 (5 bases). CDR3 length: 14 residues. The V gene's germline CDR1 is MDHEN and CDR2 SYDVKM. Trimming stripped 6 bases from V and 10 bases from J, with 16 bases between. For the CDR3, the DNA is TGTGCCAGCAGACGGGACGGAGGTGGGTCACCCCTCCACTTT. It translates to CASRRDGGGSPLHF.

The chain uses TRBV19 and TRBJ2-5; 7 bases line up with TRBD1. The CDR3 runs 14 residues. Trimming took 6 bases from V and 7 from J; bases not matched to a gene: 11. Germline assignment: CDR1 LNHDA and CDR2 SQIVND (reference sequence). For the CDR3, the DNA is TGTGCCAGTAGGAGAGGACAGGCCGCGGGGACCCAGTACTTC. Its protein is CASRRGQAAGTQYF.

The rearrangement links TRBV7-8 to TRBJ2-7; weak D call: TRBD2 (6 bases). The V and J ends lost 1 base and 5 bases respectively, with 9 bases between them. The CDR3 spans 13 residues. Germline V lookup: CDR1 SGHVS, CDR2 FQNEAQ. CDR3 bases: TGTGCCAGCAGCTTAGGGGGACTCGACGAGCAGTACTTC. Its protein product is CASSLGGLDEQYF.

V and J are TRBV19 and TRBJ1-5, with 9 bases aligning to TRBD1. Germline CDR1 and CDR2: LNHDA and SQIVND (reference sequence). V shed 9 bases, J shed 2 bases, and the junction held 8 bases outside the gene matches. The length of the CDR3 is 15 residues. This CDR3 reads CASGRTGVGNQPQHF. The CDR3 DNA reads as TGTGCCAGCGGAAGGACAGGGGTCGGCAATCAGCCCCAGCATTTT.

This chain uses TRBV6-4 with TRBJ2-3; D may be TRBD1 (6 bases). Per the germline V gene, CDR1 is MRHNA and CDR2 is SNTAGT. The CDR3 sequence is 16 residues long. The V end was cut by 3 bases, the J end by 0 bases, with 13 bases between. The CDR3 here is CASSESAGESTDTQYF. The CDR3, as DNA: TGTGCCAGCAGTGAATCCGCAGGGGAGAGCACAGATACGCAGTATTTT.

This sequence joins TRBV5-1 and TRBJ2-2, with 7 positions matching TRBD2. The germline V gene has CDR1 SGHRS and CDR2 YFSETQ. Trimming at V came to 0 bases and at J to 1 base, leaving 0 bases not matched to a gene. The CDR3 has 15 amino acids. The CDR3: CASSLGGGNTGELFF. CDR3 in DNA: TGCGCCAGCAGCTTGGGCGGGGGGAACACCGGGGAGCTGTTTTTT. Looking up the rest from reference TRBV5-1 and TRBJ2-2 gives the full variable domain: KAGVTQTPRYLIKTRGQQVTLSCSPISGHRSVSWYQQTPGQGLQFLFEYFSETQRNKGNFPGRFSGRQFSNSRSEMNVSTLELGDSALYLCASSLGGGNTGELFFGEGSRLTVL.

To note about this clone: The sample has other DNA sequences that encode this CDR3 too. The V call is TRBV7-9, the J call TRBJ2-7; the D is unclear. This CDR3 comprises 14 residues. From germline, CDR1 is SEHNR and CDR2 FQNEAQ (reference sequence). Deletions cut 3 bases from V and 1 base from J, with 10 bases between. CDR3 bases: TGTGCCAGCAGCTTCGGCCAACCTTCCTACGAGCAGTACTTC. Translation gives CASSFGQPSYEQYF.

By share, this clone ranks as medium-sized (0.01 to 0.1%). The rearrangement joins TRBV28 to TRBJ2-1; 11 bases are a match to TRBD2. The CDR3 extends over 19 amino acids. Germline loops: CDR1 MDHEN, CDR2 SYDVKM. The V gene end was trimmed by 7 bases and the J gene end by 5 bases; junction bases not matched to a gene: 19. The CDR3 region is CASISVVPLAGGRHNEQFF. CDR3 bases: TGTGCCAGCATATCCGTCGTCCCCCTAGCGGGGGGCCGGCACAATGAGCAGTTCTTC. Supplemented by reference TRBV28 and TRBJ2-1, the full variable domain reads DVKVTQSSRYLVKRTGEKVFLECVQDMDHENMFWYRQDPGLGLRLIYFSYDVKMKEKGDIPEGYSVSREKKERFSLILESASTNQTSMYLCASISVVPLAGGRHNEQFFGPGTRLTVL.

The CDR3 DNA reads TGCAGCGCGGAGGGTTCTGATGAAAAACTGTTTTTT. It encodes CSAEGSDEKLFF. The V and J genes are TRBV29-1 and TRBJ1-4; D gene unclear. Germline V gene data show CDR1 as SQVTM and CDR2 as ANQGSEA. The CDR3 is 12 amino acids. Trimming left V 7 bases short and J 6 bases short, with 12 bases between.